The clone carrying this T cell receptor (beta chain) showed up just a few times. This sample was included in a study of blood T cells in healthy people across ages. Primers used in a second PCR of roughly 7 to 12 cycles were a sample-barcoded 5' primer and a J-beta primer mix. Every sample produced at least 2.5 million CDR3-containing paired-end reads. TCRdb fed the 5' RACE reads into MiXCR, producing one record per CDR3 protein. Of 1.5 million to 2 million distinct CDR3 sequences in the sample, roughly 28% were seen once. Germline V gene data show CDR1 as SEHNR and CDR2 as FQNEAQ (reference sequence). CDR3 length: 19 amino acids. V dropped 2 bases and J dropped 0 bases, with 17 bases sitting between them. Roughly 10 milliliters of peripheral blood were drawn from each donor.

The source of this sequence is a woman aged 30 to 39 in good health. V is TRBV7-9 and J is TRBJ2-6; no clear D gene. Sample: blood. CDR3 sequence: CASSLRQIVVHSGANVLTF. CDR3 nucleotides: TGTGCCAGCAGCTTAAGACAAATAGTTGTGCACTCTGGGGCCAACGTCCTGACTTTC.